The following is a TCR beta chain sequence with its context. Sequencing used immunoSEQ multiplex PCR; TCRdb keeps in-frame clones, though not all of them. The table includes 75,000 to 100,000 clones, 82% detected once. Described time point: baseline, week 1 (first vaccination visit). Described treatment: pre-vaccination baseline after standard-of-care therapy. The sample is drawn from a study of a mutant IDH1 vaccine in newly diagnosed glioma. About the study: Treatment recipients were approximately 62% male and around 38% female, and their mean age was around 40 years. Earlier care involved radiotherapy, temozolomide, or both, and the majority received both.

Germline-derived CDR1 and CDR2 are LGHNA and YNFKEQ. V was clipped by 4 bases and J by 3 bases, with 12 bases between them. This CDR3 comprises 15 residues. This clonotype originated in a man aged 35-49 years with glioma. Some clones in this sample may be carry-over from other donors' samples. This specimen was PBMCs, taken from a glioma patient treated with radiotherapy, temozolomide or both. The rearrangement links TRBV4-2 to TRBJ1-4, with D unclear. The DNA of the CDR3 is TGTGCCAGCAGCCTACGGTCGGGAGCTAATGAAAAACTGTTTTTT. Protein sequence: CASSLRSGANEKLFF.